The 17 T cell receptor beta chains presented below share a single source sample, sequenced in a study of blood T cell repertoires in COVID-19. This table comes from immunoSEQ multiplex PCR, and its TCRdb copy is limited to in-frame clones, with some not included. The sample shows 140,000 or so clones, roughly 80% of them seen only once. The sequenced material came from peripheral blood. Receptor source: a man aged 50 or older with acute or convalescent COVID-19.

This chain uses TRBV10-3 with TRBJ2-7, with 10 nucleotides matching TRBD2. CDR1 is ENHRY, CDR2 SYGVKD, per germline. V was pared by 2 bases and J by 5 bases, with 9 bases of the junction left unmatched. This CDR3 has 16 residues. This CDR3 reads CAISEGSLAGVDEQYF. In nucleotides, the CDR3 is TGTGCCATCAGTGAGGGTTCGCTAGCGGGGGTTGACGAGCAGTACTTC.

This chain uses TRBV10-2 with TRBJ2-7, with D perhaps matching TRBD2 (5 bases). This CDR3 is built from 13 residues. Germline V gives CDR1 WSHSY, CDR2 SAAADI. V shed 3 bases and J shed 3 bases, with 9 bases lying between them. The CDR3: CASSDGEYYEQYF. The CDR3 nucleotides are TGCGCCAGCAGTGATGGGGAGTACTACGAGCAGTACTTC.

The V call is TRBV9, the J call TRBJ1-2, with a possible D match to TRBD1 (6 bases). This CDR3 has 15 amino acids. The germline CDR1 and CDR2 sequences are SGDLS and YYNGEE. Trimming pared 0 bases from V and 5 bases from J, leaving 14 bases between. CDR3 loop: CASSVAGQGTYGYTF. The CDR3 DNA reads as TGTGCCAGCAGCGTAGCTGGCCAGGGGACGTATGGCTACACCTTC.

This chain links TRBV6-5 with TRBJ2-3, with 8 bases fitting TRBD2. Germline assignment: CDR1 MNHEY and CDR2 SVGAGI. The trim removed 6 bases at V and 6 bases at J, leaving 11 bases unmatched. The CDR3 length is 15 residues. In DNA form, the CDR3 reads TGTGCCAGCAGCGCCGGGACTAGTGGATGGGATACGCAGTATTTT. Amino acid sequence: CASSAGTSGWDTQYF.

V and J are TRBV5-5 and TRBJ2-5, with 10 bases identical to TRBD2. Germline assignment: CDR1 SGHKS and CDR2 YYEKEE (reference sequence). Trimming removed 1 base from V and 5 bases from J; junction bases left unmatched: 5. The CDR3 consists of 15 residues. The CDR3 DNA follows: TGTGCCAGCAGCTTGACAGCGGGGGGGCCGGAGACCCAGTACTTC. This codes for CASSLTAGGPETQYF.

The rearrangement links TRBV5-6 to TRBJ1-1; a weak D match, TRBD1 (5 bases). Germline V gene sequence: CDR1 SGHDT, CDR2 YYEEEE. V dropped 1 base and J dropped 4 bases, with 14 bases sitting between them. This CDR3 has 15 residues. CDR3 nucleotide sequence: TGTGCCAGCAGCTTGCTGGGACTGAAGGGCACTGAAGCTTTCTTT. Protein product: CASSLLGLKGTEAFF.

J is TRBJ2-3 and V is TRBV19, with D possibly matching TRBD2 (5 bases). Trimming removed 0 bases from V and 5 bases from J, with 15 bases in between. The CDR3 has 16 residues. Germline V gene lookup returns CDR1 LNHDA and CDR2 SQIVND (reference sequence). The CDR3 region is CASSIDGPGVRDTQYF. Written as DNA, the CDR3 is TGTGCCAGTAGTATAGACGGGCCCGGGGTGAGAGATACGCAGTATTTT.

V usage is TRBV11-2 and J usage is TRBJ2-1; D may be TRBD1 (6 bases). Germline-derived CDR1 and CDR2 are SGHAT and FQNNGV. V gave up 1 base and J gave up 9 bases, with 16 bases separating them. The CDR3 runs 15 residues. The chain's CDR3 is CASSLVRDTFSEQFF. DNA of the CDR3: TGTGCCAGCAGCTTAGTCCGGGACACTTTTAGTGAGCAGTTCTTC.

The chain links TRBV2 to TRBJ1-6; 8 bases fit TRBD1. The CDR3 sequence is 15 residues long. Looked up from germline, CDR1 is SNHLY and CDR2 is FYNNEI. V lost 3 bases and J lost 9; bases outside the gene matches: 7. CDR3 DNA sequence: TGTGCCAGCAGTGAGACCGGGACAGGAAGTTCACCCCTCCACTTT. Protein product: CASSETGTGSSPLHF.

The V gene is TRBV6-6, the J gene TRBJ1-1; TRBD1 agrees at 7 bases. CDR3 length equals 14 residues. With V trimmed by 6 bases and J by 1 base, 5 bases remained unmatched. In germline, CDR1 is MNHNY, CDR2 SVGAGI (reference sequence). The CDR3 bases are TGTGCCAGCAGGACCGGACAGGAGAACACTGAAGCTTTCTTT. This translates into CASRTGQENTEAFF.

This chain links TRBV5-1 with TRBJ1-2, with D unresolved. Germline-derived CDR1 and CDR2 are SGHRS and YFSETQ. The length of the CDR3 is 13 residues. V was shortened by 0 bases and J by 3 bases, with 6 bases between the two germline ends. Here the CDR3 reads CASSLERDYGYTF. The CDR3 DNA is TGCGCCAGCAGCTTGGAGAGAGACTATGGCTACACCTTC.

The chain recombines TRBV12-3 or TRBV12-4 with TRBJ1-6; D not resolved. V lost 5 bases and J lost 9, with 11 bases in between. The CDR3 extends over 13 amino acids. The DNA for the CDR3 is TGTGCCAGCAGTCCCCAGGTTGGTTCACCCCTCCACTTT. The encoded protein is CASSPQVGSPLHF.

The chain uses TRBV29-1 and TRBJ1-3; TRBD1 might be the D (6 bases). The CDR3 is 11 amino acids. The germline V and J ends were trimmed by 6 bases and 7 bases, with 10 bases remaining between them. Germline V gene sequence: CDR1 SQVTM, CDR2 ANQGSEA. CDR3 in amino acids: CSVHQGNTIYF. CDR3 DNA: TGCAGCGTCCACCAGGGGAACACCATATATTTT.

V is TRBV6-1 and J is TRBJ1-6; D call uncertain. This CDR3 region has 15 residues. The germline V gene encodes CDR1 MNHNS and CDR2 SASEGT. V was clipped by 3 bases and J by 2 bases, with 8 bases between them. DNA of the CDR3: TGTGCCAGCAGTGACGGTGCCGCCTATAATTCACCCCTCCACTTT. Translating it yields CASSDGAAYNSPLHF.

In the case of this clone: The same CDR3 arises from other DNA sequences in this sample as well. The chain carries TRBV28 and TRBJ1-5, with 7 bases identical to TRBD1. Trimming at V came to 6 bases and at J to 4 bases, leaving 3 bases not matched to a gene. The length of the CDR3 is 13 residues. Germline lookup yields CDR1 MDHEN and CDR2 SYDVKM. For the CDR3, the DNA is TGTGCCAGCAGCCGGGACAGAAATCAGCCCCAGCATTTT. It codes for CASSRDRNQPQHF.

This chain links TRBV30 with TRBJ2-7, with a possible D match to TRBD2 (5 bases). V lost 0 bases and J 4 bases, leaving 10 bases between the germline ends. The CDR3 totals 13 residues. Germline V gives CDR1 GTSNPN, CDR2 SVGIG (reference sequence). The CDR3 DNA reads TGTGCCTGGAGTGTACCCGGGGAGTACGAGCAGTACGTC. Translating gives CAWSVPGEYEQYV.

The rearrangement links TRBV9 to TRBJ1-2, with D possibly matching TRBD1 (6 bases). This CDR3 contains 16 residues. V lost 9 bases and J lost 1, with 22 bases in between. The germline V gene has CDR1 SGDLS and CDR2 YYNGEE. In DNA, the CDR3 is TGTGCCAACCCCGGGACAAGAAACCCTGATAACTATGGCTACACCTTC. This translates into CANPGTRNPDNYGYTF.